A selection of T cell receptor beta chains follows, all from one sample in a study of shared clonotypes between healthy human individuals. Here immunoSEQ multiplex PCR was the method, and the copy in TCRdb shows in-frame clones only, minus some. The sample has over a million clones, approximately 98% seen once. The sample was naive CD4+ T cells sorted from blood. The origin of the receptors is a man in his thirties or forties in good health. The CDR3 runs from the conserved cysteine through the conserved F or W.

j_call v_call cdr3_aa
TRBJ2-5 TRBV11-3 CASSSGPQETQYF
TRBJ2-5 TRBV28 CASTPAGGTQYF
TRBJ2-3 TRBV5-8 CASSLRASASSTDTQYF
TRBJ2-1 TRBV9 CASSTRTYNEQFF
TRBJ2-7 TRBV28 CASSLSGSSYEQYF
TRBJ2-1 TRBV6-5 CASSTPLGRWIF
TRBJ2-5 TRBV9 CASSVRGGGQETQYF
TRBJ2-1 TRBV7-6 CASSLRTSGSSYNEQFF
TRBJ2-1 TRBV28 CASSLVGQAYNEQFF
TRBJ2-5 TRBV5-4 CASSVGTGEETQYF
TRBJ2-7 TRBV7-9 CASSLATGQLGGEQYF